This T cell receptor beta chain was sequenced for a study of CD8+ T cells in alopecia areata. Overall study results and limits: Researchers report lesional scalp, most notably alopecia totalis/universalis, outstripped normal scalp in clonality. Although TCR sharing was seen in mice, sharing across patients was less clear, possibly for HLA-related reasons. Normal-skin resident alphabeta T cells also appear among scalp sample sequences. Tofacitinib did not eliminate many expanded lesional clones from scalp or blood.

Treatment indicated: oral pan-JAK inhibitor, 5-10 mg twice daily. Extracted RNA was reverse transcribed, and the resulting cDNA served as sequencing template. The data were produced by immunoSEQ multiplex PCR, yet TCRdb's version contains in-frame clones alone and is incomplete. The table has about 200,000 clones, more than 55% seen once. A word on this clone: Its antigen is not identified.

This sequence was found in a human donor with alopecia areata. The starting material was CD4+ T cells sorted from blood, obtained at approximately week 50, from a patient treated with tofacitinib.

The CDR3: CAWNRGQNTDTQYF. DNA of the CDR3: TGTGCCTGGAATAGGGGACAGAACACAGATACGCAGTATTTT. The chain carries TRBV30 and TRBJ2-3, with TRBD1 identical over 7 bases. The CDR3 runs to 14 residues. V was clipped by 4 bases and J by 2 bases; unmatched bases: 6. The V gene's germline CDR1 is GTSNPN and CDR2 SVGIG (reference sequence).